This T cell receptor beta chain was sequenced during a study of STAT3 mutations in large granular lymphocyte leukemia. Points from the study as a whole: In some patients, a small highly pathogenic clone possibly went undetected. TCR clonotype switching after therapy occurred in about 35% of the 18 patients. Every T-cell large granular lymphocyte leukemia patient had at least one immunodominant TCR beta clonotype.

The table came from immunoSEQ multiplex PCR; TCRdb's copy has only in-frame clones and leaves some out. The sample has some 1,300 clones, 55% to 75% seen once. Details on this clone: Its matching antigen is unknown.

CDR3 length: 14 amino acids. Germline V gives CDR1 MRHNA, CDR2 SNTAGT. V lost 6 bases to trimming and J lost 7 bases; unmatched junction nucleotides: 3. The sequenced material came from peripheral blood mononuclear cells. The source of this sequence is a woman in her seventies with T-cell large granular lymphocyte leukemia. Some clones in this sample may be carry-over from other donors' samples. The rearrangement joins TRBV6-4 to TRBJ1-6, with 10 positions matching TRBD1. CDR3 DNA sequence: TGTGCCAGCAGGCGGGACAGGGGAAATTCACCCCTCCACTTT. This gives the protein CASRRDRGNSPLHF.